This TCR beta chain was documented in a study of T cell changes during pregnancy in multiple sclerosis. From germline, CDR1 is SGHTA and CDR2 FQGNSA. The length of the CDR3 is 15 residues. Trimming cost V 1 base and J 4 bases, with 13 bases left between them. The data were produced by immunoSEQ multiplex PCR, yet TCRdb's version contains in-frame clones alone and is incomplete. The sample records approximately 70,000 clones, roughly 94% being singletons. The chain has TRBV7-2 and TRBJ1-2; possible D gene TRBD1, 6 bases. The receptor was derived from a female donor in good health, enrolled as a control in a pregnancy study. Sequences were derived from peripheral blood, sampled in the second trimester of pregnancy. The CDR3 loop reads CASSLEATGTYGYTF. In nucleotides, the CDR3 is TGTGCCAGCAGCTTAGAGGCGACAGGCACCTATGGCTACACCTTC. Full variable domain (missing parts from reference TRBV7-2 and TRBJ1-2): GAGVSQSPSNKVTEKGKDVELRCDPISGHTALYWYRQSLGQGLEFLIYFQGNSAPDKSGLPSDRFSAERTGGSVSTLTIQRTQQEDSAVYLCASSLEATGTYGYTFGSGTRLTVV.